Presented here are 3 T cell receptor beta chains from one specimen sequenced in a study of T cell repertoires in cytomegalovirus infection. No antigen is known for these receptors. A single record per CDR3 protein comes from TCRdb applying MiXCR to the reads. The sample holds around 130,000 distinct CDR3 sequences, roughly a quarter seen once. Input material: PBMCs, sequenced either directly or after in vitro stimulation (not recorded which). The receptors here all came from a human donor in good health (CMV status not recorded). Some clones in this sample may be carry-over from other donors' samples.

The table lists this clonotype with a few counts. This chain links TRBV12-3 or TRBV12-4 with TRBJ1-1; no firm D call. The CDR3 runs 12 residues. Trimming removed 1 base at V and 8 bases at J, with 8 bases between. The chain's CDR3 is CASSLGVKEAFF. CDR3 bases: TGTGCCAGCAGTTTAGGGGTTAAGGAAGCTTTCTTT.

V and J are TRBV27 and TRBJ1-2, with D uncertain. The ends were cut back, 5 bases at V and 0 bases at J, with 16 bases in the middle. Germline V lookup: CDR1 MNHEY, CDR2 SMNVEV (reference sequence). CDR3 length: 16 amino acids. The CDR3 bases are TGTGCCAGCAGTCCCTCCTTGGGTAATCCTAACTATGGCTACACCTTC. Translation gives CASSPSLGNPNYGYTF.

This clonotype was counted many times. This chain joins TRBV7-2 and TRBJ1-4; D is unclear. The CDR3 consists of 15 residues. V was cut by 1 base and J by 0 bases, with 6 bases left in between. Germline CDR1 is SGHTA and CDR2 is FQGNSA. This CDR3 is CASSLDRTTNEKLFF. The CDR3 nucleotides are TGTGCCAGCAGCTTAGACAGAACAACTAATGAAAAACTGTTTTTT.